This passage covers 24 T cell receptor beta chains from one sample sequenced in a study of cytomegalovirus exposure and HLA in healthy donors (dated by TCRdb to about 2017). Libraries were built with the immunoSEQ multiplex PCR assay. The multiplex PCR relied on a mix of 60 forward primers for TCR Vbeta segments and 13 reverse primers for TCR Jbeta segments. TCRdb mirrors the immuneACCESS table, restricted to in-frame sequences. Some clones are absent from its copies; in checked studies, under half trace to an unresolved V gene, and the reason for the others is unknown. The sample table holds roughly 150,000 clones, of which roughly three quarters were seen once. The top ten clones comprise approximately 2% of the sample. Specimen: PBMCs. Receptors were obtained from a man younger than 40 in good health and CMV-seronegative.

The chain is built from TRBV23-1 and TRBJ2-7, with D perhaps TRBD2 (6 bases). TRBV23-1 is an ORF, with its function uncertain. With 8 bases removed from V and 6 bases from J, the gap between germline ends came to 17 bases. The CDR3 consists of 13 residues. CDR3 loop: CASAAGYPVEQYF. The CDR3 nucleotides read TGCGCCAGCGCTGCGGGGTATCCCGTCGAGCAGTACTTC.

This clone has more than one count but fewer than ten. This rearrangement joins TRBV29-1 to TRBJ2-1; TRBD1 agrees at 8 bases. V gave up 6 bases and J gave up 8 bases; unmatched junction bases: 18. Looked up from germline, CDR1 is SQVTM and CDR2 is ANQGSEA. This CDR3 contains 16 residues. CDR3 nucleotides: TGCAGCGTGAGGGGGATGGGGACAGGTCCCCTCGATGAGCAGTTCTTC. Residues: CSVRGMGTGPLDEQFF.

The V and J genes are TRBV6-5 and TRBJ1-1, with TRBD1 identical over 9 bases. The CDR3 length is 15 residues. V gave up 5 bases and J gave up 1 base; unmatched junction bases: 5. Germline values: CDR1 MNHEY, CDR2 SVGAGI. The CDR3 protein is CASSQQQGANTEAFF. CDR3 nucleotide sequence: TGTGCCAGCAGTCAGCAACAGGGGGCGAACACTGAAGCTTTCTTT.

The rearrangement links TRBV11-1 to TRBJ2-7, with TRBD2 matching over 9 bases. CDR1 and CDR2 from the germline V gene are SGHAT and FQDESV (reference sequence). CDR3 length equals 14 residues. V lost 5 bases, J lost 6 bases, and 8 bases stayed unmatched. The CDR3 spells CASSRSGGRVEQYF. The CDR3 bases are TGTGCCAGCAGCCGTAGCGGGGGTCGGGTCGAGCAGTACTTC. Full variable domain (remainder filled in from reference TRBV11-1 and TRBJ2-7): EAEVAQSPRYKITEKSQAVAFWCDPISGHATLYWYRQILGQGPELLVQFQDESVVDDSQLPKDRFSAERLKGVDSTLKIQPAELGDSAMYLCASSRSGGRVEQYFGPGTRLTVT.

The V gene is TRBV27, the J gene TRBJ1-6, with 8 positions matching TRBD1. J was trimmed by 8 bases and V by 6 bases; bases with no gene match: 6. The germline V gene has CDR1 MNHEY and CDR2 SMNVEV (reference sequence). This CDR3 has 14 amino acids. CDR3 sequence: CASRTTGDYSPLHF. CDR3 nucleotides: TGTGCCAGCAGGACGACAGGGGATTATTCACCCCTCCACTTT.

The J gene is TRBJ2-1, the V gene TRBV11-2; D possibly corresponds to TRBD2 (6 bases). Trimming removed 4 bases from V and 4 bases from J, with 17 bases in between. Germline loops: CDR1 SGHAT, CDR2 FQNNGV. The CDR3 contains 16 residues. CDR3 loop: CASSSAGGSTYNEQFF. The DNA of the CDR3 is TGTGCCAGCAGCTCCGCTGGGGGGAGTACGTACAATGAGCAGTTCTTC. Full variable domain (missing parts from reference TRBV11-2 and TRBJ2-1): EAGVAQSPRYKIIEKRQSVAFWCNPISGHATLYWYQQILGQGPKLLIQFQNNGVVDDSQLPKDRFSAERLKGVDSTLKIQPAKLEDSAVYLCASSSAGGSTYNEQFFGPGTRLTVL.

This clone was found a few times. The gene calls are TRBV12-5 and TRBJ1-1; no firm D call. The V end was cut by 8 bases, the J end by 6 bases, with 10 bases between. Germline V lookup: CDR1 LGHNT, CDR2 FRNRAP. The CDR3 sequence is 11 residues long. CDR3 in DNA: TGTGCTAGTTCGGGGTTGGCTGAAGCTTTCTTT. Protein product: CASSGLAEAFF.

The V gene is TRBV6-5, the J gene TRBJ2-7; weak D call: TRBD2 (5 bases). Germline values: CDR1 MNHEY, CDR2 SVGAGI. The CDR3 runs 14 residues. V shed 0 bases and J shed 5 bases, with 11 bases lying between them. DNA of the CDR3: TGTGCCAGCAGTTACTCGCCGGGGAGAGACGAGCAGTACTTC. Protein product: CASSYSPGRDEQYF.

The rearrangement uses TRBV5-6 and TRBJ2-3; 8 nucleotides match TRBD2. The CDR3 covers 17 residues. Germline-derived CDR1 and CDR2 are SGHDT and YYEEEE. Trimming took 3 bases from V and 0 from J; bases not matched to a gene: 9. The CDR3 loop reads CASSWTLSGISTDTQYF. The CDR3 DNA reads TGTGCCAGCAGCTGGACCCTTAGCGGGATTAGCACAGATACGCAGTATTTT.

This sequence joins TRBV2 and TRBJ1-5, with 7 nucleotides matching TRBD1. The CDR3 spans 12 residues. Germline trimming cut 3 bases from V and 7 bases from J; bases unmatched to any gene: 0. Germline loops: CDR1 SNHLY, CDR2 FYNNEI. Here the CDR3 DNA reads TGTGCCAGCAGTGAGGACAGGCAGCCCCAGCATTTT. It codes for CASSEDRQPQHF.

This chain joins TRBV2 and TRBJ1-2; 8 bases fit TRBD1. CDR1 is SNHLY, CDR2 FYNNEI, per germline. J gave up 6 bases and V 6 bases, and 3 bases lay outside the gene matches. This CDR3 contains 12 residues. DNA of the CDR3: TGTGCCAGCAGGCAGGGGGCGGATGGCTACACCTTC. Translating it yields CASRQGADGYTF.

The chain carries TRBV6-6 and TRBJ2-2; TRBD2 matches at 10 bases. CDR1 is MNHNY, CDR2 SVGAGI, per germline (reference sequence). This CDR3 spans 16 amino acids. J gave up 0 bases and V 7 bases, and 5 bases lay outside the gene matches. The CDR3 region is CASKTGTSANTGELFF. Written as DNA, the CDR3 is TGTGCCAGCAAAACCGGGACTAGCGCGAACACCGGGGAGCTGTTTTTT.

V and J are TRBV5-1 and TRBJ2-3; TRBD2 aligns across 16 bases. Germline trimming cut 4 bases from V and 0 bases from J; bases unmatched to any gene: 5. Germline loops: CDR1 SGHRS, CDR2 YFSETQ. This CDR3 has 18 residues. The CDR3 coding sequence is TGCGCCAGCAGCGGGCCGGGACTAGCGGGAGGGAGCACAGATACGCAGTATTTT. Amino acids: CASSGPGLAGGSTDTQYF.

This chain joins TRBV10-3 and TRBJ1-4; TRBD1 might be the D (6 bases). The CDR3 contains 13 residues. Germline V gives CDR1 ENHRY, CDR2 SYGVKD. The germline V and J ends were trimmed by 6 bases and 8 bases, with 13 bases remaining between them. The CDR3 DNA reads as TGTGCCATCAGCTCAGGGGTTCAGGAAAAACTGTTTTTT. It is translated as CAISSGVQEKLFF.

The genes are TRBV2 and TRBJ2-1; TRBD2 matches 7 bases. Per germline, CDR1 SNHLY and CDR2 FYNNEI. The CDR3 covers 15 residues. The J segment lost 5 bases and the V segment lost 4 bases, leaving 8 bases of the junction unmatched. CDR3 DNA sequence: TGTGCCAGCAGTGGATTTAGCGGGTACAACAATGAGCAGTTCTTC. Protein: CASSGFSGYNNEQFF.

The chain links TRBV30 to TRBJ1-2; TRBD1 is a possible D gene (5 bases). Trimming left V 5 bases short and J 1 base short, with 14 bases between. Germline V gives CDR1 GTSNPN, CDR2 SVGIG (reference sequence). The CDR3 is 14 amino acids. The CDR3 DNA is TGTGCCTGGGAAAGGTGCAGGGATAACTATGGCTACACCTTC. Translated: CAWERCRDNYGYTF.

This chain joins TRBV6-4 and TRBJ2-1; 12 bases align to TRBD2. CDR1 and CDR2 (germline): MRHNA, SNTAGT. This CDR3 is 15 amino acids long. Germline trimming cut 4 bases from V and 5 bases from J; bases unmatched to any gene: 3. The CDR3 region has the DNA TGTGCCAGCAGTGGACTAGCGGGAGAGGACAATGAGCAGTTCTTC. Protein sequence: CASSGLAGEDNEQFF.

V gene TRBV19 combines with J gene TRBJ2-7, with 7 bases lining up with TRBD1. The germline CDR1 and CDR2 sequences are LNHDA and SQIVND (reference sequence). Trimming cost V 5 bases and J 2 bases; bases outside gene matches: 12. The CDR3 extends over 16 amino acids. The CDR3 coding sequence is TGTGCCAGTAGTCCCTGGGACAGCAAAAAAGCCTACGAGCAGTACTTC. It encodes CASSPWDSKKAYEQYF.

With respect to this clone: Compared with germline, one end of the junction differs, possibly owing to a read error. This chain uses TRBV9 with TRBJ2-1; 9 bases match TRBD2. The CDR3 runs to 16 residues. CDR1 and CDR2 (germline): SGDLS, YYNGEE. The CDR3 region is CASSVVLAGINNEQFF. For the CDR3, the DNA is TGTGCCAGCAGTGTAGTACTAGCGGGTATAAACAATGAGCAGTTCTTC.

The V and J genes are TRBV9 and TRBJ2-1, with D perhaps matching TRBD2 (6 bases). There are 15 residues in the CDR3. V was trimmed by 4 bases and J by 9 bases, leaving 20 bases between them. CDR1 is SGDLS, CDR2 YYNGEE, per germline. DNA for the CDR3: TGTGCCAGCAGCCCAGCAGGGACTCCGTTCCGTGAGCAGTTCTTC. It codes for CASSPAGTPFREQFF. Full variable domain (remainder filled in from reference TRBV9 and TRBJ2-1): DSGVTQTPKHLITATGQRVTLRCSPRSGDLSVYWYQQSLDQGLQFLIQYYNGEERAKGNILERFSAQQFPDLHSELNLSSLELGDSALYFCASSPAGTPFREQFFGPGTRLTVL.

The chain recombines TRBV14 with TRBJ1-1; no reliable D call. Germline CDR1 SGHDN, CDR2 FVKESK. The length of the CDR3 is 16 residues. V was shortened by 4 bases and J by 1 base, with 16 bases between the two germline ends. This CDR3 reads CASSPAAGYGNTEAFF. Here the CDR3 DNA reads TGTGCCAGCAGCCCGGCTGCGGGTTACGGGAACACTGAAGCTTTCTTT.

This chain uses TRBV28 with TRBJ2-7; no firm D call. CDR3 length equals 13 residues. The germline V gene encodes CDR1 MDHEN and CDR2 SYDVKM. The germline V and J ends were trimmed by 2 bases and 2 bases, with 7 bases remaining between them. The CDR3 DNA is TGTGCCAGCAGTTTACCACCGGCCTACGAGCAGTACTTC. Protein: CASSLPPAYEQYF. Full variable domain (rest looked up from reference TRBV28 and TRBJ2-7): DVKVTQSSRYLVKRTGEKVFLECVQDMDHENMFWYRQDPGLGLRLIYFSYDVKMKEKGDIPEGYSVSREKKERFSLILESASTNQTSMYLCASSLPPAYEQYFGPGTRLTVT.

V gene TRBV13 combines with J gene TRBJ2-7; D may be TRBD1 (6 bases). CDR3 length: 14 amino acids. V gave up 9 bases and J gave up 4 bases, with 19 bases separating them. Germline assignment: CDR1 PRHDT and CDR2 FYEKMQ (reference sequence). CDR3 nucleotides: TGTGCCAGTGCCGACAGGAACTTTGAATACGAGCAGTACTTC. This sequence encodes CASADRNFEYEQYF.

The chain joins TRBV2 to TRBJ1-1; 8 bases line up with TRBD1. CDR3 length equals 14 residues. Germline CDR1 SNHLY, CDR2 FYNNEI. V shed 5 bases, J shed 7 bases, and the junction held 9 bases outside the gene matches. The CDR3 coding sequence is TGTGCCAGCAGTAGAAACCCCGACAGGGGTGAAGCTTTCTTT. This sequence encodes CASSRNPDRGEAFF.